The present T cell receptor beta chain was sequenced within a study of identical twins. The CDR3 has 14 residues. Trimming removed 1 base from V and 5 bases from J; junction bases left unmatched: 4. CDR1 is LGHNA and CDR2 is YNFKEQ in the germline V gene. Study findings and constraints: Out-of-frame alpha sequences shared by twins showed excess low generation probability.

TCRdb passed the 5' RACE reads through MiXCR, listing each CDR3 protein once. Of a few hundred thousand distinct CDR3 sequences in the sample, roughly 9.9% were seen once. The sample holds a few counts of this clonotype. The antigen is undetermined. The donor group consisted entirely of healthy Caucasians. In addition, the sample was reused for a study of yellow fever vaccine responses in identical twins.

This clonotype originated in a woman aged 18-30 years in good health. What was sequenced was PBMCs. The chain combines TRBV4-2 with TRBJ2-7; 8 nucleotides line up with TRBD1. In nucleotides, the CDR3 is TGTGCCAGCAGCCAAGCCGGGACAGGAGACGAGCAGTACTTC. Protein product: CASSQAGTGDEQYF.